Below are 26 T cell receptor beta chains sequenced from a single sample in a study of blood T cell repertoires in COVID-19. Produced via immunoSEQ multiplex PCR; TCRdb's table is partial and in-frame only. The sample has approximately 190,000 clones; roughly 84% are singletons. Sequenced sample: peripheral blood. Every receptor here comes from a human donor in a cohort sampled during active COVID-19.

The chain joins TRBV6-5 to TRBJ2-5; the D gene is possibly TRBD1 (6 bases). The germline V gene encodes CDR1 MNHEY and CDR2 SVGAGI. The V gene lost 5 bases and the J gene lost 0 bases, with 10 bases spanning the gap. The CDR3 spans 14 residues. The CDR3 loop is CASSNDRYQETQYF. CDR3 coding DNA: TGTGCCAGCAGTAACGACAGGTACCAAGAGACCCAGTACTTC.

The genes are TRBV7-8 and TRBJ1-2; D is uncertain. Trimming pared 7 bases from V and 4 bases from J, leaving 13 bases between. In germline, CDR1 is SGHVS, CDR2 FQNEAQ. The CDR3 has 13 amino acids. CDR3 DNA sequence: TGTGCCAGCACCGCCGACGAGGGCTATGGCTACACCTTC. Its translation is CASTADEGYGYTF.

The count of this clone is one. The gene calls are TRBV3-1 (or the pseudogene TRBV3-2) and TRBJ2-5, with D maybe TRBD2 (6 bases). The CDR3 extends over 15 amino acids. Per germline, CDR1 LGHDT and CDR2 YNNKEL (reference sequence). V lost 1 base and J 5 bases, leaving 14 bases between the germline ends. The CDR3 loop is CASSQVMRAGETQYF. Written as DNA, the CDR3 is TGTGCCAGCAGCCAAGTAATGCGGGCGGGGGAGACCCAGTACTTC.

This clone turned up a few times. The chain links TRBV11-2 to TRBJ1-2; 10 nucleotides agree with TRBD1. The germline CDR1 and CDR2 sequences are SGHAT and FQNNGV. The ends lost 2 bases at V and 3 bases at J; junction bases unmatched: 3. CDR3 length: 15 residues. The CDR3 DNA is TGTGCCAGCAGCTTAAGACAGGGGGCACACTATGGCTACACCTTC. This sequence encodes CASSLRQGAHYGYTF.

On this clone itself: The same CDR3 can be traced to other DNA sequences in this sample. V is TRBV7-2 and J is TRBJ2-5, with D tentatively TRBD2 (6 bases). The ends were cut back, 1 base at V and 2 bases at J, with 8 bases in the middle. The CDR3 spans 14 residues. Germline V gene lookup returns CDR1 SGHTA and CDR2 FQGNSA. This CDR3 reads CASSLEGGQETQYF. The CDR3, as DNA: TGTGCCAGCAGCTTAGAGGGAGGACAAGAGACCCAGTACTTC. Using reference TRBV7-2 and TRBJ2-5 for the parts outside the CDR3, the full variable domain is GAGVSQSPSNKVTEKGKDVELRCDPISGHTALYWYRQSLGQGLEFLIYFQGNSAPDKSGLPSDRFSAERTGGSVSTLTIQRTQQEDSAVYLCASSLEGGQETQYFGPGTRLLVL.

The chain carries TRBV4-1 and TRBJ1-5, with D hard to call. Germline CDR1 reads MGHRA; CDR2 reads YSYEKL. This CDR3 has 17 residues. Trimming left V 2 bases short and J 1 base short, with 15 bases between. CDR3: CASSQSLQAGSNQPQHF. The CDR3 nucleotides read TGCGCCAGCAGCCAATCCCTCCAAGCAGGAAGCAATCAGCCCCAGCATTTT.

In DNA, the CDR3 is TGTGCCAGCAGCTTAGACCCCCCAGGGTACGAGCAGTACGTC. This codes for CASSLDPPGYEQYV. The chain couples TRBV7-8 to TRBJ2-7; a weak D match, TRBD1 (5 bases). Trimming took off 1 base at V and 4 bases at J, with 11 bases between the two ends. This CDR3 comprises 14 residues. The germline V gene has CDR1 SGHVS and CDR2 FQNEAQ.

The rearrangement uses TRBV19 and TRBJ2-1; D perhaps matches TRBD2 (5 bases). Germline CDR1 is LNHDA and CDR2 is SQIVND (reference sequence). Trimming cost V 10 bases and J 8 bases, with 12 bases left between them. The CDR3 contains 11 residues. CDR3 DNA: TGTGCCACCCGGGGATACGATGAGCAGTTCTTC. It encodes CATRGYDEQFF.

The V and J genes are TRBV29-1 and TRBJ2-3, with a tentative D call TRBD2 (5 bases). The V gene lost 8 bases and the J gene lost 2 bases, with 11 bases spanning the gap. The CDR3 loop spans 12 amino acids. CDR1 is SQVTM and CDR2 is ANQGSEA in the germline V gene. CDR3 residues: CSLLAVTDTQYF. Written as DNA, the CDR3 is TGCAGCCTCCTAGCAGTCACAGATACGCAGTATTTT.

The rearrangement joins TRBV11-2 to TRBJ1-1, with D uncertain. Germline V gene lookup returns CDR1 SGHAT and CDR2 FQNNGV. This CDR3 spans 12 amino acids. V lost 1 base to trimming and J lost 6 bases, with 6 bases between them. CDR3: CASSLVFAEAFF. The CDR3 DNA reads TGTGCCAGCAGCTTAGTTTTCGCTGAAGCTTTCTTT.

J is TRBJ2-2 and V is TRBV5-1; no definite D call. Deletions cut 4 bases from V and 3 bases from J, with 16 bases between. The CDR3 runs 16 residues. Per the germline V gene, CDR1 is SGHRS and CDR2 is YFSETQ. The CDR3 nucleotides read TGCGCCAGCAGCGTCATACCCGGGTTGGACACCGGGGAGCTGTTTTTT. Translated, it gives CASSVIPGLDTGELFF.

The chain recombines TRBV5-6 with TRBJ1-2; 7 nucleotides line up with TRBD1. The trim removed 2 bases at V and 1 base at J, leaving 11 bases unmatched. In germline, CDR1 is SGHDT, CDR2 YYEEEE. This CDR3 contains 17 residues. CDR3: CASSFLTGLGGNYGYTF. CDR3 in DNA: TGTGCCAGCAGCTTTTTGACAGGGCTGGGGGGTAACTATGGCTACACCTTC.

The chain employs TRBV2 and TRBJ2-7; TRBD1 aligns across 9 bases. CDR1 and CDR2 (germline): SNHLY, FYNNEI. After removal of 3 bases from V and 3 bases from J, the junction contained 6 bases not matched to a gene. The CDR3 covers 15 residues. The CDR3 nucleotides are TGTGCCAGCAGTGATCAGCGACAGGGGGGCTACGAGCAGTACTTC. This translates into CASSDQRQGGYEQYF.

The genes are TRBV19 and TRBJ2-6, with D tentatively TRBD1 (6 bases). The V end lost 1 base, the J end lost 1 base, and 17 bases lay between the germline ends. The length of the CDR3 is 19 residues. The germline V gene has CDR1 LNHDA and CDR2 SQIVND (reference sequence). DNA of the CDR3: TGTGCCAGTAGTATAGCCGGGGCAGGGGAAGGTTCTGGGGCCAACGTCCTGACTTTC. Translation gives CASSIAGAGEGSGANVLTF.

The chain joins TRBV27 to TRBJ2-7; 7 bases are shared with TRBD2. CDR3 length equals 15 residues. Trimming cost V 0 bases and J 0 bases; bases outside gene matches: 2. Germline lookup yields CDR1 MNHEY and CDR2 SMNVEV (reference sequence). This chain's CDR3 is CASSLSGGGSYEQYV. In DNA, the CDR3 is TGTGCCAGCAGTTTATCGGGGGGGGGCTCCTACGAGCAGTACGTC.

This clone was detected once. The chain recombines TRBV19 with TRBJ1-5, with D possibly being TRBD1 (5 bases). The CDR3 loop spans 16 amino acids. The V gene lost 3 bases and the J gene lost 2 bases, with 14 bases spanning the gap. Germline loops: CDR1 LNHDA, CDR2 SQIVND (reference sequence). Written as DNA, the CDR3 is TGTGCCAGTAGTATCATATCGGGGGTGGGCAATCAGCCCCAGCATTTT. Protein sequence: CASSIISGVGNQPQHF.

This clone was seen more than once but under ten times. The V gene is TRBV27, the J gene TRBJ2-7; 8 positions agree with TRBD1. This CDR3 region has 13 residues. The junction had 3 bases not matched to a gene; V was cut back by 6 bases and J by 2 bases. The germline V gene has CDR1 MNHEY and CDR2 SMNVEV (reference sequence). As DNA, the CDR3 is TGTGCCAGCAGATCGACAGGGGCCTACGAGCAGTACTTC. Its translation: CASRSTGAYEQYF.

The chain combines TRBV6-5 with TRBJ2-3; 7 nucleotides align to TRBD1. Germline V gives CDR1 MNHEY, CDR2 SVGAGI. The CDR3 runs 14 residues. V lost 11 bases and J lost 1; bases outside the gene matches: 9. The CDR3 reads CASARGQGTDTQYF. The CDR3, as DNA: TGTGCCTCAGCGAGGGGGCAAGGCACAGATACGCAGTATTTT.

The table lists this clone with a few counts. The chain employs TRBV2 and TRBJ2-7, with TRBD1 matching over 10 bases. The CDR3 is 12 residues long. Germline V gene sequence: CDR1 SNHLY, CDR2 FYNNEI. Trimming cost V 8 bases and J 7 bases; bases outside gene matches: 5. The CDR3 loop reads CASSTGGGEQYV. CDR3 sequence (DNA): TGTGCCAGCTCGACAGGGGGCGGGGAGCAGTACGTC.

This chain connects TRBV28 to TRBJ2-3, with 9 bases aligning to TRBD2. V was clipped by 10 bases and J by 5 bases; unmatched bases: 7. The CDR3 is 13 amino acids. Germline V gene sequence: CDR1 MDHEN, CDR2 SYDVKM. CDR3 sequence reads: CATLAGAEDTQYF. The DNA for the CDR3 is TGTGCCACCTTAGCGGGGGCGGAAGATACGCAGTATTTT. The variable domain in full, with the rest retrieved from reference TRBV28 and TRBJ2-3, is DVKVTQSSRYLVKRTGEKVFLECVQDMDHENMFWYRQDPGLGLRLIYFSYDVKMKEKGDIPEGYSVSREKKERFSLILESASTNQTSMYLCATLAGAEDTQYFGPGTRLTVL.

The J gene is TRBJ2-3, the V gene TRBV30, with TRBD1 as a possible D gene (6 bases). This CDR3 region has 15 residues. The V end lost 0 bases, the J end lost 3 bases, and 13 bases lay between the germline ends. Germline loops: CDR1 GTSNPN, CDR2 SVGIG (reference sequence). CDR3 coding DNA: TGTGCCTGGAGTGTGCAGGGGTTGAGTACAGATACGCAGTATTTT. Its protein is CAWSVQGLSTDTQYF.

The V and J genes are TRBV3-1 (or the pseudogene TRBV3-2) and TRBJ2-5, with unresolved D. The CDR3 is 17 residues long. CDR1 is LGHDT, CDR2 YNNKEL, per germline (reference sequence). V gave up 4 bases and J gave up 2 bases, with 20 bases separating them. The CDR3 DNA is TGTGCCAGCAGCCTTACCCCCCCAGACATACCACAAGAGACCCAGTACTTC. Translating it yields CASSLTPPDIPQETQYF.

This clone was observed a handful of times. In DNA form, the CDR3 reads TGTGCCAGCAGTTCAGGGGGCGACTCTGGAAACACCATATATTTT. This codes for CASSSGGDSGNTIYF. The chain has TRBV6-5 and TRBJ1-3; 8 bases are shared with TRBD1. Germline CDR1 MNHEY, CDR2 SVGAGI. V trimming: 4 bases; J trimming: 0 bases; junction bases outside the gene matches: 2. The CDR3 spans 15 residues.

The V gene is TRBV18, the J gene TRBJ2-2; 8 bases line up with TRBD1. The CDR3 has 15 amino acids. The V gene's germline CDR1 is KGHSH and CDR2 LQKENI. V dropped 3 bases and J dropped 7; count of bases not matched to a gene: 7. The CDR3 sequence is CASSPVPGQVGELFF. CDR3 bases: TGTGCCAGCTCACCCGTCCCGGGACAGGTCGGGGAGCTGTTTTTT.

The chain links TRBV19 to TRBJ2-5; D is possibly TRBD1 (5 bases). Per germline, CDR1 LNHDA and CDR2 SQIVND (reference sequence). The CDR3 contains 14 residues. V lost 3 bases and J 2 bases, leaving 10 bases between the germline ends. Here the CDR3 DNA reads TGTGCCAGTAGTATCACAGGTGCGCAAGAGACCCAGTACTTC. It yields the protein CASSITGAQETQYF. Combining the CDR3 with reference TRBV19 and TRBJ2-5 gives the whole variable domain DGGITQSPKYLFRKEGQNVTLSCEQNLNHDAMYWYRQDPGQGLRLIYYSQIVNDFQKGDIAEGYSVSREKKESFPLTVTSAQKNPTAFYLCASSITGAQETQYFGPGTRLLVL.

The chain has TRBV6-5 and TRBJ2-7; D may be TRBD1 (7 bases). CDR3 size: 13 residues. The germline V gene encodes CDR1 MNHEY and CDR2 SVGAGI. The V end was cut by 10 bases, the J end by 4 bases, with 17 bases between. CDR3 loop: CATVAGQSYEQYF. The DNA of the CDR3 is TGTGCCACCGTTGCGGGACAGTCTTACGAGCAGTACTTC.